The 2 T cell receptor beta chains below were found in one sample sequenced in a study of glioma-infiltrating T cells. The iRepertoire nested amplicon-rescue multiplex PCR amplified TCR alpha and beta CDR3s from RNA. TCRdb re-derived calls from the multiplex PCR reads in MiXCR, one entry per CDR3 protein. The sample consists of around 190,000 distinct CDR3 sequences, 43% of them appearing once. Material: glioma tissue, nonneoplastic brain tissue, or PBMCs (not recorded which). These receptors were obtained from a human donor with low-grade glioma or glioblastoma, undergoing nonglioma brain surgery, or in good health (not recorded which).

This clonotype was seen repeatedly, ten times or more. V is TRBV7-9 and J is TRBJ1-1, with D tentatively TRBD1 (5 bases). Trimming removed 5 bases at V and 4 bases at J, with 11 bases between. Per germline, CDR1 SEHNR and CDR2 FQNEAQ (reference sequence). The CDR3 has 13 amino acids. CDR3 nucleotide sequence: TGTGCCAGCAGCCTCGACAGTGGCACTGAAGCTTTCTTT. It codes for CASSLDSGTEAFF.

This clonotype was seen a handful of times. The rearrangement joins TRBV29-1 to TRBJ1-1; 9 bases match TRBD1. This CDR3 spans 12 amino acids. The trim removed 6 bases at V and 3 bases at J, leaving 2 bases unmatched. Per germline, CDR1 SQVTM and CDR2 ANQGSEA. CDR3: CSVWDRDTEAFF. CDR3 coding DNA: TGCAGCGTGTGGGACAGGGACACTGAAGCTTTCTTT.